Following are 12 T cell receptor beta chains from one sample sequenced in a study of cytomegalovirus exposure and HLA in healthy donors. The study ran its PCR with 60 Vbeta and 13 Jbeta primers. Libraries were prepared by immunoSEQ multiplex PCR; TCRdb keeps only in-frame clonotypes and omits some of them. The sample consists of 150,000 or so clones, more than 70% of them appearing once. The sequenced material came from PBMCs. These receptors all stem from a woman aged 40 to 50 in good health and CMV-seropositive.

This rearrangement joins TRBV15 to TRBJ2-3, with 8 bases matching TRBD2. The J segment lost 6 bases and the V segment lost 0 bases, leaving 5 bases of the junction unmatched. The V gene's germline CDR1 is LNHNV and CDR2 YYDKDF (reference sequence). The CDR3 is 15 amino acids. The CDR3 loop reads CATSRDRASGDTQYF. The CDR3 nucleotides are TGTGCCACCAGCAGAGATAGGGCTAGCGGGGATACGCAGTATTTT. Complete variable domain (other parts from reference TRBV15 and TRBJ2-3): DAMVIQNPRYQVTQFGKPVTLSCSQTLNHNVMYWYQQKSSQAPKLLFHYYDKDFNNEADTPDNFQSRRPNTSFCFLDIRSPGLGDTAMYLCATSRDRASGDTQYFGPGTRLTVL.

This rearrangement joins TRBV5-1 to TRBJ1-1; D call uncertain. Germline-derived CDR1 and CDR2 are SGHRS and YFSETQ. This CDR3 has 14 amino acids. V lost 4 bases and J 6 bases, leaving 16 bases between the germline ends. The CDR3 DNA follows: TGCGCCAGCAGCCTTCGAGCTGGGCTTTCTGAAGCTTTCTTT. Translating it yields CASSLRAGLSEAFF.

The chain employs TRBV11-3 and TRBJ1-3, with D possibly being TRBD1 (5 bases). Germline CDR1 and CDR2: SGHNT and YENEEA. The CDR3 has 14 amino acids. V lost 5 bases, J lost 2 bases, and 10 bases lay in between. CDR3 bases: TGTGCCAGCAGCCCACAGGCCCCTGGAAACACCATATATTTT. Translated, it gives CASSPQAPGNTIYF.

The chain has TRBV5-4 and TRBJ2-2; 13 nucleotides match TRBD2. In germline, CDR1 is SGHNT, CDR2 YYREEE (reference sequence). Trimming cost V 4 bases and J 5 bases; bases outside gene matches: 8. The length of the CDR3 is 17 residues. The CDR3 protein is CASSLGLAGVSTGELFF. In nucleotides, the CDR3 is TGTGCCAGCAGCCTCGGACTAGCGGGAGTATCTACCGGGGAGCTGTTTTTT. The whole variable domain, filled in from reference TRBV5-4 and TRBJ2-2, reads ETGVTQSPTHLIKTRGQQVTLRCSSQSGHNTVSWYQQALGQGPQFIFQYYREEENGRGNFPPRFSGLQFPNYSSELNVNALELDDSALYLCASSLGLAGVSTGELFFGEGSRLTVL.

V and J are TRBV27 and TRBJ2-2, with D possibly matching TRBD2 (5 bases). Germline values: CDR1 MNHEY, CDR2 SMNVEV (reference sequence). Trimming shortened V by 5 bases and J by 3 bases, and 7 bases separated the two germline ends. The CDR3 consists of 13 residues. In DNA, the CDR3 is TGTGCCAGCAGTCCGAGGGACACCGGGGAGCTGTTTTTT. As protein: CASSPRDTGELFF.

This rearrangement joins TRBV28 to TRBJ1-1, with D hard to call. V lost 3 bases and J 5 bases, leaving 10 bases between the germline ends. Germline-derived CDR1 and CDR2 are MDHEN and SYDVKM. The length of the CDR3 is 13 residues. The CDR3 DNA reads TGTGCCAGCAGTTTGACGGGTGGGACTGAAGCTTTCTTT. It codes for CASSLTGGTEAFF.

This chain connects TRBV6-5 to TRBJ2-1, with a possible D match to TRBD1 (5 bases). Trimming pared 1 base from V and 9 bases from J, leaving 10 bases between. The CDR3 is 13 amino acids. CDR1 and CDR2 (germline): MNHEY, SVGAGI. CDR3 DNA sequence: TGTGCCAGCAGTTACTATAAGGGGTTTGAGCAGTTCTTC. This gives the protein CASSYYKGFEQFF.

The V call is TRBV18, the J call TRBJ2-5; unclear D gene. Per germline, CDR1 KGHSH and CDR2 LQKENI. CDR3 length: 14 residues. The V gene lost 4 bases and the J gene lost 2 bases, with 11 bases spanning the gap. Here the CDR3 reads CASSLRSGQETQYF. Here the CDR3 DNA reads TGTGCCAGCTCACTTCGATCAGGTCAAGAGACCCAGTACTTC.

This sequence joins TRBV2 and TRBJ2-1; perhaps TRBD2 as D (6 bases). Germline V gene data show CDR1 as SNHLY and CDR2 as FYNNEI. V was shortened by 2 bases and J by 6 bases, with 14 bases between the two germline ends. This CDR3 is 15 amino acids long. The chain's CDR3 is CASSENSGPVNEQFF. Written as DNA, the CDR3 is TGTGCCAGCAGTGAAAATAGCGGTCCTGTCAATGAGCAGTTCTTC.

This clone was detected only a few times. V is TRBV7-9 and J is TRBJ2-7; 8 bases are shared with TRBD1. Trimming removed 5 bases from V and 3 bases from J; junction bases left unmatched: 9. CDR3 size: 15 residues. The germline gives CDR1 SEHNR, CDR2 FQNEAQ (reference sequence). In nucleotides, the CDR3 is TGTGCCAGCAGCACTGACAGGGGCCGGGACTACGAGCAGTACTTC. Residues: CASSTDRGRDYEQYF.

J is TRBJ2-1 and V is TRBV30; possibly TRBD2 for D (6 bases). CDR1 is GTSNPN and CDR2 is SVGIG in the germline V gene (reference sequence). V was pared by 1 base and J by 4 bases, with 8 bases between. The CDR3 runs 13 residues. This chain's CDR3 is CAWSGLDYNEQFF. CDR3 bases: TGTGCCTGGAGTGGACTAGATTACAATGAGCAGTTCTTC.

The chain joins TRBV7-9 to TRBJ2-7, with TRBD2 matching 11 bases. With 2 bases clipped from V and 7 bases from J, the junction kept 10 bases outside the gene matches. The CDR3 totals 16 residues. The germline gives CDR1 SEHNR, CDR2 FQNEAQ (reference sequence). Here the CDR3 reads CASSLSTSGRSGEQYF. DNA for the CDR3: TGTGCCAGCAGCTTAAGTACTAGCGGGAGAAGCGGGGAGCAGTACTTC.